A single sample gave rise to the 24 T cell receptor beta chains below, sequenced in a study of PD-1 blockade in classical Hodgkin lymphoma. The data were produced by immunoSEQ multiplex PCR, yet TCRdb's version contains in-frame clones alone and is incomplete. The table lists around 50,000 clones, more than 85% of them singletons. With no exception, relapse followed autologous stem cell transplantation in all patients, and brentuximab vedotin exposure varied. Sequenced material: peripheral blood mononuclear cells (PBMCs), taken before the second cycle of nivolumab. The receptors here all came from a human donor with classical Hodgkin lymphoma.

The V call is TRBV28, the J call TRBJ1-2; 7 bases are a match to TRBD1. J gave up 8 bases and V 4 bases, and 4 bases lay outside the gene matches. Germline V gives CDR1 MDHEN, CDR2 SYDVKM. There are 12 residues in the CDR3. CDR3 loop: CASSSLGGGYTF. DNA for the CDR3: TGTGCCAGCAGTTCTTTAGGGGGCGGCTACACCTTC.

This chain uses TRBV4-1 with TRBJ2-1; D is possibly TRBD1 (6 bases). Germline values: CDR1 MGHRA, CDR2 YSYEKL. V lost 0 bases to trimming and J lost 0 bases, with 9 bases between them. The CDR3 loop spans 16 amino acids. The CDR3 bases are TGCGCCAGCAGCCAAGATGGGGGCAGCTCCTACAATGAGCAGTTCTTC. It codes for CASSQDGGSSYNEQFF.

This chain uses TRBV28 with TRBJ2-7; 7 bases align to TRBD2. CDR1 and CDR2 from the germline V gene are MDHEN and SYDVKM. CDR3 size: 16 residues. Germline trimming cut 3 bases from V and 2 bases from J; bases unmatched to any gene: 10. The CDR3, as DNA: TGTGCCAGCAGTTTCGCCCTCCAGCGGGGAACCTACGAGCAGTACTTC. Translated, it gives CASSFALQRGTYEQYF.

The chain uses TRBV28 and TRBJ1-3; D possibly corresponds to TRBD1 (5 bases). Germline lookup yields CDR1 MDHEN and CDR2 SYDVKM. The CDR3 contains 16 residues. V lost 6 bases and J lost 2, with 17 bases in between. CDR3 protein: CASRLSQGQTGNTIYF. In DNA form, the CDR3 reads TGTGCCAGCAGGCTATCGCAGGGTCAGACTGGAAACACCATATATTTT.

As DNA, the CDR3 is TGTGCCAGCTCACCTTTAAGGGGACTGAAAAATCAAGAGACCCAGTACTTC. Translating it yields CASSPLRGLKNQETQYF. J is TRBJ2-5 and V is TRBV18; tentative D call: TRBD2 (6 bases). The CDR3 runs 17 residues. The germline V gene encodes CDR1 KGHSH and CDR2 LQKENI. V gave up 3 bases and J gave up 2 bases, with 19 bases separating them. Full variable domain (remainder filled in from reference TRBV18 and TRBJ2-5): NAGVMQNPRHLVRRRGQEARLRCSPMKGHSHVYWYRQLPEEGLKFMVYLQKENIIDESGMPKERFSAEFPKEGPSILRIQQVVRGDSAAYFCASSPLRGLKNQETQYFGPGTRLLVL.

The chain is built from TRBV9 and TRBJ2-1, with D possibly being TRBD1 or TRBD2 (5 bases each). Between the trimmed V and J ends, which lost 2 bases and 0 bases, there was a span of 15 bases. Germline V gives CDR1 SGDLS, CDR2 YYNGEE. CDR3 length: 17 amino acids. The DNA for the CDR3 is TGTGCCAGCAGCGTCGAATCGGGACCTAGCTCCTACAATGAGCAGTTCTTC. Residues: CASSVESGPSSYNEQFF.

This rearrangement joins TRBV9 to TRBJ2-3; D perhaps matches TRBD1 (5 bases). The CDR3 runs to 15 residues. Germline V gene data show CDR1 as SGDLS and CDR2 as YYNGEE. V lost 2 bases and J 4 bases, leaving 14 bases between the germline ends. The CDR3 protein is CASSVGNRSPDTQYF. Here the CDR3 DNA reads TGTGCCAGCAGCGTGGGGAACAGGTCCCCAGATACGCAGTATTTT.

The chain links TRBV27 to TRBJ2-7; D not resolved. This CDR3 comprises 15 residues. Looked up from germline, CDR1 is MNHEY and CDR2 is SMNVEV (reference sequence). V was trimmed by 5 bases and J by 6 bases, leaving 20 bases between them. CDR3 sequence (DNA): TGTGCCAGCAGTCCGGTACGAGGCCCCCTGAGCGAGCAGTACTTC. Its translation is CASSPVRGPLSEQYF.

V gene TRBV9 combines with J gene TRBJ2-5, with TRBD2 as a possible D gene (7 bases). Per germline, CDR1 SGDLS and CDR2 YYNGEE. Trimming took 3 bases from V and 2 from J, leaving 8 bases between them. The CDR3 consists of 13 residues. Here the CDR3 DNA reads TGTGCCAGCAGCGAGGGGGGGCAAGAGACCCAGTACTTC. Amino acid sequence: CASSEGGQETQYF.

This sequence joins TRBV6-1 and TRBJ2-7; 9 nucleotides agree with TRBD1. CDR1 and CDR2 (germline): MNHNS, SASEGT. The CDR3 has 14 residues. V lost 5 bases, J lost 7 bases, and 9 bases stayed unmatched. The CDR3 coding sequence is TGTGCCAGCAGTCCCTCGGGACAGGGTGGGGAGCAGTACTTC. Encoded protein: CASSPSGQGGEQYF.

The CDR3 sequence: CASSGIYGDTQYF. The CDR3 DNA is TGTGCCAGTTCCGGGATTTACGGCGATACGCAGTATTTT. The chain is built from TRBV9 and TRBJ2-3; a possible D gene is TRBD2 (5 bases). CDR3 size: 13 residues. Trimming pared 8 bases from V and 6 bases from J, leaving 16 bases between. Germline V lookup: CDR1 SGDLS, CDR2 YYNGEE.

CDR3 region: CASSPGRGRDTIYF. CDR3 DNA: TGTGCCAGCAGCCCTGGACGGGGTCGGGACACCATATATTTT. The rearrangement joins TRBV7-2 to TRBJ1-3; no definite D call. Germline CDR1 SGHTA, CDR2 FQGNSA. Trimming cost V 5 bases and J 8 bases, with 16 bases left between them. The CDR3 consists of 14 residues.

The J gene is TRBJ1-2, the V gene TRBV11-2; D uncertain. Per germline, CDR1 SGHAT and CDR2 FQNNGV. Trimming shortened V by 2 bases and J by 4 bases, and 17 bases separated the two germline ends. The CDR3 is 16 residues long. The DNA of the CDR3 is TGTGCCAGCAGCTTATTTCTCGGGGTAGAAGGCTATGGCTACACCTTC. Encoded protein: CASSLFLGVEGYGYTF.

This clone appeared a few times. This sequence joins TRBV13 and TRBJ2-7; D possibly matches TRBD1 or TRBD2 (6 bases each). Germline CDR1 PRHDT, CDR2 FYEKMQ (reference sequence). The CDR3 runs to 16 residues. V was clipped by 5 bases and J by 2 bases, with 19 bases between them. The CDR3 bases are TGTGCCAGCAGCCTCCGAGGGGGGCGTTTTACCTACGAGCAGTACTTC. This codes for CASSLRGGRFTYEQYF.

V is TRBV27 and J is TRBJ2-1; D perhaps matches TRBD1 (7 bases). V was shortened by 5 bases and J by 6 bases, with 20 bases between the two germline ends. Germline V CDR1 and CDR2: MNHEY, SMNVEV (reference sequence). CDR3 length equals 16 residues. The CDR3 DNA sequence: TGTGCCAGCAGTCTCCTTGGGTTGCAGGGGGGCAATGAGCAGTTCTTC. Translation gives CASSLLGLQGGNEQFF.

The V gene is TRBV27, the J gene TRBJ2-5; 9 bases fit TRBD2. The CDR3 sequence is 14 residues long. Looked up from germline, CDR1 is MNHEY and CDR2 is SMNVEV (reference sequence). The trim removed 5 bases at V and 4 bases at J, leaving 5 bases unmatched. The CDR3: CASSPQLAGETQYF. CDR3 in DNA: TGTGCCAGCAGTCCTCAACTAGCGGGAGAGACCCAGTACTTC.

The V gene is TRBV6-4, the J gene TRBJ2-1; 7 nucleotides align to TRBD2. Trimming at V came to 8 bases and at J to 0 bases, leaving 10 bases not matched to a gene. This CDR3 has 16 amino acids. The germline V gene has CDR1 MRHNA and CDR2 SNTAGT. The CDR3 is CASGQDGGSSYNEQFF. The DNA for the CDR3 is TGTGCCAGCGGCCAAGACGGGGGGAGCTCCTACAATGAGCAGTTCTTC.

The V gene is TRBV7-3, the J gene TRBJ2-6; D might be TRBD2 (6 bases). The ends were cut back, 1 base at V and 4 bases at J, with 14 bases in the middle. Per the germline V gene, CDR1 is SGHTA and CDR2 is FQGTGA. The CDR3 extends over 17 amino acids. CDR3 DNA sequence: TGTGCCAGCAGCTTAATCCCGGGAGTAAGCGGGGCCAACGTCCTGACTTTC. Amino acids: CASSLIPGVSGANVLTF.

The V gene is TRBV13, the J gene TRBJ1-1, with D uncertain. CDR1 and CDR2 (germline): PRHDT, FYEKMQ (reference sequence). Trimming took 5 bases from V and 0 from J, leaving 13 bases between them. The CDR3 covers 15 residues. The CDR3 nucleotides read TGTGCCAGCAGCCGGCGGGGTGGGGTGAACACTGAAGCTTTCTTT. Translated, it gives CASSRRGGVNTEAFF. Based on the CDR3 plus reference TRBV13 and TRBJ1-1, the full variable domain is AAGVIQSPRHLIKEKRETATLKCYPIPRHDTVYWYQQGPGQDPQFLISFYEKMQSDKGSIPDRFSAQQFSDYHSELNMSSLELGDSALYFCASSRRGGVNTEAFFGQGTRLTVV.

This chain connects TRBV6-1 to TRBJ2-5; 7 nucleotides align to TRBD2. The germline V gene encodes CDR1 MNHNS and CDR2 SASEGT. V was pared by 0 bases and J by 5 bases, with 3 bases of the junction left unmatched. This CDR3 region has 14 residues. The CDR3 sequence is CASSEAGGRETQYF. The CDR3 coding sequence is TGTGCCAGCAGTGAAGCGGGAGGGAGGGAGACCCAGTACTTC.

This chain connects TRBV23-1 to TRBJ1-1; D perhaps matches TRBD1 (5 bases). TRBV23-1 qualifies as an ORF whose function is uncertain. Trimming pared 1 base from V and 2 bases from J, leaving 26 bases between. This CDR3 contains 20 residues. CDR3 sequence (DNA): TGCGCCAGCAGTCAATGGGGCTTCACGAACAGATACAAGAATAACACTGAAGCTTTCTTT. It encodes CASSQWGFTNRYKNNTEAFF.

The chain couples TRBV10-3 to TRBJ1-3; D is possibly TRBD1 (6 bases). Looked up from germline, CDR1 is ENHRY and CDR2 is SYGVKD. V shed 7 bases and J shed 1 base, with 17 bases lying between them. The CDR3 is 16 residues long. CDR3 bases: TGTGCCATCAACCCTCGGGACATTACGTCTGGAAACACCATATATTTT. It translates to CAINPRDITSGNTIYF.

The chain recombines TRBV5-6 with TRBJ2-5; D is uncertain. CDR1 is SGHDT and CDR2 is YYEEEE in the germline V gene. The V end lost 4 bases, the J end lost 0 bases, and 10 bases lay between the germline ends. The CDR3 has 14 amino acids. CDR3 sequence: CASSVTQYQETQYF. The CDR3 DNA reads TGTGCCAGCAGCGTGACTCAGTACCAAGAGACCCAGTACTTC.

This clone was detected once. An end of the junction differs from the germline gene, which may be a read error. The chain combines TRBV30 with TRBJ2-5; D tentatively reads TRBD1 or TRBD2 (5 bases each). This CDR3 is built from 12 residues. CDR1 and CDR2 (germline): GTSNPN, SVGIG (reference sequence). The CDR3 spells CAWSSEGRGKDF. The CDR3 coding sequence is TGTGCCTGGAGCTCAGAGGGTAGGGGTAAGGACTTC.